These 10 T cell receptor beta chains came from one sample sequenced in a study of molecular identifiers for immune sequencing clone quantification. From the PCR reads, TCRdb called clonotypes with MiXCR, one entry per CDR3 protein. Among 80,000 to 95,000 distinct CDR3 sequences listed, around 20% were seen once. The sequenced sample was naive CD8+ T cells from blood, with Jurkat cell RNA spiked in. Indicated subset: FACS-sorted CD8+CD4-CCR7+CD45RA+ naive T cells. These receptors were obtained from a human donor in good health. Some libraries in this study had Jurkat cell RNA spiked in.

This clonotype was picked up many times. The genes are TRBV19 and TRBJ2-1; 9 bases are a match to TRBD2. In germline, CDR1 is LNHDA, CDR2 SQIVND (reference sequence). The J segment lost 3 bases and the V segment lost 5 bases, leaving 2 bases of the junction unmatched. CDR3 size: 14 residues. DNA for the CDR3: TGTGCCAGTAGTCTAGCGGGAATCTACAATGAGCAGTTCTTC. Translation gives CASSLAGIYNEQFF.

This clonotype appeared a single time. V usage is TRBV3-2 and J usage is TRBJ1-5; the table's D call of TRBD1 was not tested on the DNA. TRBV3-2 counts as a pseudogene. The CDR3 has 18 amino acids. Here the CDR3 reads CASSQGRPGQGGTQPQHF. The CDR3 DNA is TGTGCCAGCAGCCAAGGACGTCCGGGACAGGGGGGAACTCAGCCCCAGCATTTT.

Of note for this clonotype: Being one base from a much bigger clone, this may be a read error. The chain has TRBV15 and TRBJ2-1; D might be TRBD1 (5 bases). Germline V CDR1 and CDR2: LNHNV, YYDKDF (reference sequence). The CDR3 spans 16 residues. CDR3 sequence: CATSRDWQGTVNEQLF. For the CDR3, the DNA is TGTGCCACCAGCAGAGATTGGCAGGGAACGGTTAATGAGCAGCTCTTC.

This clonotype was seen ten or more times. The V call is TRBV27, the J call TRBJ2-3; D ambiguous. V was cut by 8 bases and J by 8 bases, with 8 bases left in between. CDR1 MNHEY and CDR2 SMNVEV come from the germline V gene (reference sequence). The CDR3 runs to 10 residues. This CDR3 reads CASGSGTQYF. The CDR3 DNA follows: TGTGCCAGCGGTTCGGGTACGCAGTATTTT.

There are many counts of this clonotype. V gene TRBV28 combines with J gene TRBJ2-7; the D gene is possibly TRBD1 (5 bases). The CDR3 length is 12 residues. Germline assignment: CDR1 MDHEN and CDR2 SYDVKM. V dropped 6 bases and J dropped 4 bases, with 10 bases sitting between them. In nucleotides, the CDR3 is TGTGCCAGCAGCTTCCCAGGGTACGAGCAGTACTTC. This sequence encodes CASSFPGYEQYF.

Ten or more counts support this clonotype. The CDR3 spells CATAPSVWGTEAFF. As DNA, the CDR3 is TGTGCCACCGCCCCATCCGTTTGGGGCACTGAAGCTTTCTTT. The chain employs TRBV5-6 and TRBJ1-1; D is uncertain. In germline, CDR1 is SGHDT, CDR2 YYEEEE. V was clipped by 9 bases and J by 4 bases, with 19 bases between them. This CDR3 is built from 14 residues. The full variable domain, with the rest looked up from reference TRBV5-6 and TRBJ1-1, is DAGVTQSPTHLIKTRGQQVTLRCSPKSGHDTVSWYQQALGQGPQFIFQYYEEEERQRGNFPDRFSGHQFPNYSSELNVNALLLGDSALYLCATAPSVWGTEAFFGQGTRLTVV.

Many counts were recorded for this clonotype. The V gene is TRBV6-2 or TRBV6-3, the J gene TRBJ2-6; no reliable D call. This CDR3 is 16 amino acids long. Germline values: CDR1 MNHEY, CDR2 SVGEGT. Trimming pared 7 bases from V and 1 base from J, leaving 14 bases between. For the CDR3, the DNA is TGTGCCAGCACCCCCGGTGGGGTATCTGGGGCCAACGTCCTGACTTTC. It encodes CASTPGGVSGANVLTF.

This clonotype was observed at least ten times. V usage is TRBV20-1 and J usage is TRBJ2-7, with D tentatively TRBD1 (6 bases). Trimming left V 1 base short and J 2 bases short, with 15 bases between. There are 15 residues in the CDR3. In germline, CDR1 is DFQATT, CDR2 SNEGSKA (reference sequence). The chain's CDR3 is CSARVSGTIAYEQYF. CDR3 DNA: TGCAGTGCTAGAGTTTCCGGGACAATCGCCTACGAGCAGTACTTC.

The gene calls are TRBV12-3 or TRBV12-4 and TRBJ1-1; D is unclear. This CDR3 region has 15 residues. Trimming took 3 bases from V and 0 from J, leaving 11 bases between them. The chain's CDR3 is CASSLTWVMNTEAFF. The CDR3 DNA reads as TGTGCCAGCAGTTTGACCTGGGTTATGAACACTGAAGCTTTCTTT.

This clonotype was seen repeatedly, ten times or more. This chain uses TRBV2 with TRBJ2-5, with unresolved D. The V and J ends lost 4 bases and 1 base respectively, with 13 bases between them. In germline, CDR1 is SNHLY, CDR2 FYNNEI. The CDR3 runs 15 residues. The CDR3 loop reads CASSGFPTRQETQYF. The CDR3 DNA reads as TGTGCCAGCAGTGGATTCCCGACCCGCCAAGAGACCCAGTACTTC.